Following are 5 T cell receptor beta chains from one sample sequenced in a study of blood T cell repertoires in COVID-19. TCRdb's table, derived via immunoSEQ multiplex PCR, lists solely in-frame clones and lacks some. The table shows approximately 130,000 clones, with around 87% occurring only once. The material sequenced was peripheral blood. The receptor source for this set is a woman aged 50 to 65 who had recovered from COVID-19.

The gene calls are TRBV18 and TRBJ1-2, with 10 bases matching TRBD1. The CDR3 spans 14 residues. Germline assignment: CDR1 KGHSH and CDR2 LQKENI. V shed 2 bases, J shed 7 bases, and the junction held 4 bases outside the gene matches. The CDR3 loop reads CASSPGTGDSGYTF. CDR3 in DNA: TGTGCCAGCTCACCAGGGACAGGGGATTCTGGCTACACCTTC.

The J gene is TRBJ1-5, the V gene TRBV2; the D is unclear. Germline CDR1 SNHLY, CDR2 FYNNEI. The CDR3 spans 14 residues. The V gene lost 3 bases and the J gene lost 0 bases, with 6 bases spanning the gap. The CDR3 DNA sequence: TGTGCCAGCAGTGAGAGGAATAGCAATCAGCCCCAGCATTTT. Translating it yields CASSERNSNQPQHF.

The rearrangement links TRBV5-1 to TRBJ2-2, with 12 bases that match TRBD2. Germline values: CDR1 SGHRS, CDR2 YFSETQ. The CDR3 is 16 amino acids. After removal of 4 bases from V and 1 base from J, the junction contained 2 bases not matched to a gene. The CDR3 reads CASSPLAGGNTGELFF. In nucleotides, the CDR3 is TGCGCCAGCAGCCCACTAGCGGGGGGGAACACCGGGGAGCTGTTTTTT.

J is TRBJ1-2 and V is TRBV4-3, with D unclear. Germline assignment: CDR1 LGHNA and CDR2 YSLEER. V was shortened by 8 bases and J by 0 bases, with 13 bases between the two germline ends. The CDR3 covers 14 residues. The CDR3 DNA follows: TGCGCCAGCCTCTTCCGGGGAACTAACTATGGCTACACCTTC. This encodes CASLFRGTNYGYTF.

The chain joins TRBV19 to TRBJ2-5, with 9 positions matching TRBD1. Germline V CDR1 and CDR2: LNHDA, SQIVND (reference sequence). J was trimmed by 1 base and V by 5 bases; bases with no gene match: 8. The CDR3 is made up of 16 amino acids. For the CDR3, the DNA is TGTGCCAGTAGTGCCCTGGGACAGGGTAGCCAAGAGACCCAGTACTTC. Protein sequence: CASSALGQGSQETQYF.